This TCR beta chain was captured by sequencing in a study of OX40 agonist ivuxolimab in advanced cancers. Study in general: Eligibility rules accepted prior anti-PD-1, anti-PD-L1 or anti-CTLA-4 therapy, and roughly 42% had some.

In this sample, this clone turned up once. The table came from immunoSEQ multiplex PCR; TCRdb's copy has only in-frame clones and leaves some out. Of roughly 56,000 clones listed, around 86% are singletons. The CDR3 contains 13 residues. Germline CDR1 reads KGHSH; CDR2 reads LQKENI. V lost 6 bases, J lost 8 bases, and 4 bases stayed unmatched. The V call is TRBV18, the J call TRBJ1-2, with 12 bases fitting TRBD1. This receptor was obtained from an adult with an advanced solid tumor such as melanoma, head and neck, liver or kidney cancer. Sequenced material: CD4+ or CD8+ T cells sorted from blood, taken in a trial of the OX40 agonist ivuxolimab. CDR3 coding DNA: TGTGCCAGCTCGGGACAGGGGGCTGGCGGCTACACCTTC. It encodes CASSGQGAGGYTF.